This T cell receptor (beta chain) was retrieved from a study of brain T cells in children with intractable seizures. Findings of the study overall: Viral specificity was inferred only from CDR3 similarity; HCMV serostatus was unknown.

Sequenced by immunoSEQ multiplex PCR; TCRdb stores in-frame clones only, minus some. The data hold about 80,000 clones, with around 91% observed a single time. CDR1 and CDR2 (germline): SGHNT, YYREEE (reference sequence). CDR3 size: 15 residues. Losses at the gene ends were 0 bases for V and 9 bases for J; bases not matched to a gene: 4. As regards this clone: Its antigen is unidentified.

The chain recombines TRBV5-4 with TRBJ2-1; TRBD2 matches 12 bases. The sample here was peripheral blood, taken at surgery. This clonotype originated in a girl aged 2 to 10 with Rasmussen encephalitis and intractable seizures. CDR3 residues: CASSLGASGGGEQFF. The CDR3 coding sequence is TGTGCCAGCAGCTTGGGAGCTAGCGGGGGGGGTGAGCAGTTCTTC.